Below are 32 T cell receptor beta chains sequenced from a single sample in a study of OX40 agonist ivuxolimab in advanced cancers. TCRdb keeps only in-frame clones here, not all; method: immunoSEQ multiplex PCR. The sample lists 20,000 or so clones, more than 80% occurring once. This sample comprised CD4+ or CD8+ T cells sorted from blood, obtained in a trial of the OX40 agonist ivuxolimab. Receptors were obtained from an adult with an advanced solid tumor such as melanoma, head and neck, liver or kidney cancer.

The chain is built from TRBV4-1 and TRBJ2-2; weak D call: TRBD2 (5 bases). The CDR3 consists of 15 residues. CDR1 and CDR2 from the germline V gene are MGHRA and YSYEKL. V was shortened by 1 base and J by 6 bases, with 12 bases between the two germline ends. CDR3 DNA sequence: TGCGCCAGCAGCCAAGGTGGAGGAGGCGCCGGGGAGCTGTTTTTT. Translated, it gives CASSQGGGGAGELFF.

The rearrangement joins TRBV5-4 to TRBJ1-1; D remains ambiguous. V lost 0 bases and J lost 4, with 4 bases in between. Germline CDR1 is SGHNT and CDR2 is YYREEE (reference sequence). The length of the CDR3 is 12 residues. CDR3 residues: CASSLGITEAFF. CDR3 DNA sequence: TGTGCCAGCAGCTTGGGCATCACTGAAGCTTTCTTT.

This chain uses TRBV7-6 with TRBJ2-2, with unresolved D. The CDR3 runs to 15 residues. Germline CDR1 is SGHVS and CDR2 is FNYEAQ. V dropped 5 bases and J dropped 6 bases, with 16 bases sitting between them. The CDR3 sequence is CASSPYLGSSGELFF. In nucleotides, the CDR3 is TGTGCCAGCAGCCCTTATCTTGGTAGTTCCGGGGAGCTGTTTTTT.

The chain employs TRBV19 and TRBJ2-7; D is ambiguous. Per germline, CDR1 LNHDA and CDR2 SQIVND (reference sequence). The CDR3 is 13 amino acids. The germline V and J ends were trimmed by 4 bases and 0 bases, with 7 bases remaining between them. CDR3 amino acids: CASSSAVSYEQYF. DNA for the CDR3: TGTGCCAGTAGTAGCGCGGTCTCCTACGAGCAGTACTTC. The complete variable domain, with remaining parts taken from reference TRBV19 and TRBJ2-7, reads DGGITQSPKYLFRKEGQNVTLSCEQNLNHDAMYWYRQDPGQGLRLIYYSQIVNDFQKGDIAEGYSVSREKKESFPLTVTSAQKNPTAFYLCASSSAVSYEQYFGPGTRLTVT.

This chain uses TRBV30 with TRBJ1-5; D is unclear. CDR1 and CDR2 from the germline V gene are GTSNPN and SVGIG (reference sequence). This CDR3 has 15 amino acids. The V and J ends lost 0 bases and 6 bases respectively, with 15 bases between them. CDR3 residues: CAWSVRTDASQPQHF. CDR3 bases: TGTGCCTGGAGTGTACGCACAGATGCGAGTCAGCCCCAGCATTTT. Together with reference TRBV30 and TRBJ1-5, the CDR3 gives the full variable domain: SQTIHQWPATLVQPVGSPLSLECTVEGTSNPNLYWYRQAAGRGLQLLFYSVGIGQISSEVPQNLSASRPQDRQFILSSKKLLLSDSGFYLCAWSVRTDASQPQHFGDGTRLSIL.

The chain employs TRBV28 and TRBJ2-3; TRBD1 agrees at 7 bases. Trimming removed 3 bases from V and 2 bases from J; junction bases left unmatched: 8. The CDR3 covers 16 residues. Germline V gene sequence: CDR1 MDHEN, CDR2 SYDVKM. CDR3 protein: CASSFGPRGSTDTQYF. As DNA, the CDR3 is TGTGCCAGCAGTTTTGGGCCCAGGGGGTCCACAGATACGCAGTATTTT.

This clone was detected a few times. The chain joins TRBV6-5 to TRBJ2-5; D is uncertain. The V gene's germline CDR1 is MNHEY and CDR2 SVGAGI. The CDR3 has 12 amino acids. Trimming removed 4 bases from V and 4 bases from J, with 7 bases in between. CDR3 amino acids: CASSLGRETQYF. The CDR3 coding sequence is TGTGCCAGCAGTTTAGGCCGAGAGACCCAGTACTTC.

The chain combines TRBV10-1 with TRBJ2-1; D perhaps matches TRBD1 (6 bases). The CDR3 consists of 16 residues. Trimming removed 6 bases from V and 0 bases from J, with 15 bases in between. The germline V gene has CDR1 WNHNN and CDR2 SYGVQD (reference sequence). The chain's CDR3 is CASSDSPGDSYNEQFF. CDR3 nucleotide sequence: TGCGCCAGCAGCGACTCGCCAGGGGACTCCTACAATGAGCAGTTCTTC.

The genes are TRBV5-1 and TRBJ2-1; TRBD2 matches 8 bases. Germline trimming cut 0 bases from V and 0 bases from J; bases unmatched to any gene: 2. The CDR3 totals 16 residues. Germline V gene sequence: CDR1 SGHRS, CDR2 YFSETQ. The CDR3 bases are TGCGCCAGCAGCTTGGCAAGCGGGAGCTCCTACAATGAGCAGTTCTTC. It specifies CASSLASGSSYNEQFF.

This clone is a singleton in its sample. The chain is built from TRBV7-9 and TRBJ2-7, with D hard to call. CDR1 and CDR2 from the germline V gene are SEHNR and FQNEAQ (reference sequence). Trimming shortened V by 6 bases and J by 5 bases, and 20 bases separated the two germline ends. The length of the CDR3 is 15 residues. CDR3: CASRPPGWARNEQYF. In DNA form, the CDR3 reads TGTGCCAGCAGGCCCCCGGGCTGGGCTAGGAACGAGCAGTACTTC.

The chain is built from TRBV29-1 and TRBJ2-7; 9 bases map to TRBD2. The CDR3 covers 13 residues. CDR1 is SQVTM, CDR2 ANQGSEA, per germline. J gave up 6 bases and V 5 bases, and 8 bases lay outside the gene matches. The CDR3 sequence is CSVSFAGGPEQYF. Here the CDR3 DNA reads TGCAGCGTTTCGTTTGCGGGAGGGCCCGAGCAGTACTTC.

V usage is TRBV19 and J usage is TRBJ1-5; no clear D gene. The germline CDR1 and CDR2 sequences are LNHDA and SQIVND (reference sequence). CDR3 length: 16 amino acids. Trimming left V 7 bases short and J 5 bases short, with 21 bases between. In nucleotides, the CDR3 is TGTGCCAGTACCCGGCGGCGGAGAGAGTTGCATCAGCCCCAGCATTTT. It yields the protein CASTRRRRELHQPQHF.

The chain carries TRBV5-4 and TRBJ1-1; 11 bases align to TRBD1. V was pared by 3 bases and J by 7 bases, with 5 bases of the junction left unmatched. Germline V CDR1 and CDR2: SGHNT, YYREEE (reference sequence). The CDR3 is made up of 14 amino acids. The CDR3 bases are TGTGCCAGCAGCTGGGGGGGACAGGGGGATGAAGCTTTCTTT. This encodes CASSWGGQGDEAFF.

This clone was picked up one time. The J gene is TRBJ1-5, the V gene TRBV2, with D unresolved. CDR3 length: 13 residues. Trimming stripped 2 bases from V and 6 bases from J, with 8 bases between. The germline V gene encodes CDR1 SNHLY and CDR2 FYNNEI. The CDR3 nucleotides are TGTGCCAGCAGTGAATCGGGGTCTCAGCCCCAGCATTTT. It codes for CASSESGSQPQHF.

This sequence joins TRBV5-4 and TRBJ2-3; D gene ambiguous. The CDR3 extends over 13 amino acids. Trimming removed 4 bases at V and 5 bases at J, with 11 bases between. The germline V gene has CDR1 SGHNT and CDR2 YYREEE (reference sequence). The chain's CDR3 is CASSIIGLDTQYF. In nucleotides, the CDR3 is TGTGCCAGCAGCATCATAGGGTTAGATACGCAGTATTTT.

To note about this clone: This same CDR3 is encoded by further DNA sequences in the sample. The J gene is TRBJ2-7, the V gene TRBV6-5, with 9 bases identical to TRBD1. This CDR3 spans 14 amino acids. Looked up from germline, CDR1 is MNHEY and CDR2 is SVGAGI. J was trimmed by 1 base and V by 2 bases; bases with no gene match: 0. The CDR3 loop is CASSYGQGSYEQYF. CDR3 coding DNA: TGTGCCAGCAGTTACGGACAGGGGTCCTACGAGCAGTACTTC.

The V call is TRBV7-3, the J call TRBJ2-1, with D tentatively TRBD1 (6 bases). V was trimmed by 5 bases and J by 8 bases, leaving 16 bases between them. CDR1 SGHTA and CDR2 FQGTGA come from the germline V gene. CDR3 length equals 14 residues. Here the CDR3 DNA reads TGTGCCAGCAGCCCCTCGATGGGGGCTTATGAGCAGTTCTTC. It is translated as CASSPSMGAYEQFF.

The gene calls are TRBV9 and TRBJ2-7; D uncertain. From germline, CDR1 is SGDLS and CDR2 YYNGEE. V was pared by 2 bases and J by 2 bases, with 8 bases between. The length of the CDR3 is 13 residues. The CDR3 coding sequence is TGTGCCAGCAGCGTCGGCCCCACCTACGAGCAGTACTTC. Encoded protein: CASSVGPTYEQYF.

This chain connects TRBV19 to TRBJ1-5; D is undetermined. The germline CDR1 and CDR2 sequences are LNHDA and SQIVND (reference sequence). The CDR3 sequence is 16 residues long. Trimming shortened V by 7 bases and J by 1 base, and 17 bases separated the two germline ends. The CDR3: CASTADGIRSNQPQHF. For the CDR3, the DNA is TGTGCCAGTACCGCGGACGGCATCAGAAGCAATCAGCCCCAGCATTTT.

Within the sample, this clone is medium-sized. DNA of the CDR3: TGCGCCAGCAGCCAAGTGATGGGGAACAGCAATGAGCAGTTCTTC. It translates to CASSQVMGNSNEQFF. V usage is TRBV4-1 and J usage is TRBJ2-1; no firm D call. In germline, CDR1 is MGHRA, CDR2 YSYEKL. With 1 base removed from V and 6 bases from J, the gap between germline ends came to 13 bases. The CDR3 consists of 15 residues.

V and J are TRBV6-5 and TRBJ2-5; a possible D gene is TRBD2 (5 bases). V dropped 4 bases and J dropped 6 bases, with 9 bases sitting between them. CDR3 length: 12 amino acids. Germline V lookup: CDR1 MNHEY, CDR2 SVGAGI. CDR3 in DNA: TGTGCCAGCAGTTCGGAGGAGAAGACCCAGTACTTC. Translation: CASSSEEKTQYF.

The chain couples TRBV15 to TRBJ2-5, with TRBD2 matching over 9 bases. V trimming: 5 bases; J trimming: 5 bases; junction bases outside the gene matches: 12. Per germline, CDR1 LNHNV and CDR2 YYDKDF (reference sequence). The CDR3 has 16 amino acids. CDR3 region: CATSSHPAGGMETQYF. CDR3 bases: TGTGCCACCAGCTCTCACCCAGCGGGAGGTATGGAGACCCAGTACTTC.

The gene calls are TRBV19 and TRBJ1-1; tentatively, D is TRBD1 (5 bases). CDR3 length equals 13 residues. Germline assignment: CDR1 LNHDA and CDR2 SQIVND (reference sequence). V was shortened by 2 bases and J by 8 bases, with 12 bases between the two germline ends. CDR3 sequence (DNA): TGTGCCAGTAGTATATTTTTTCGGGGCGAAGCTTTCTTT. It specifies CASSIFFRGEAFF.

The chain couples TRBV9 to TRBJ2-1; a possible D gene is TRBD2 (5 bases). Trimming removed 0 bases from V and 4 bases from J, with 11 bases in between. This CDR3 comprises 15 residues. Germline loops: CDR1 SGDLS, CDR2 YYNGEE. CDR3 sequence: CASSVVEGSYNEQFF. CDR3 nucleotides: TGTGCCAGCAGCGTAGTAGAGGGATCGTACAATGAGCAGTTCTTC. The full variable domain, its missing parts supplied by reference TRBV9 and TRBJ2-1, is DSGVTQTPKHLITATGQRVTLRCSPRSGDLSVYWYQQSLDQGLQFLIQYYNGEERAKGNILERFSAQQFPDLHSELNLSSLELGDSALYFCASSVVEGSYNEQFFGPGTRLTVL.

This chain connects TRBV6-6 to TRBJ2-7; 8 bases line up with TRBD1. V shed 9 bases and J 4 bases; nucleotides not matched to a gene: 8. Germline assignment: CDR1 MNHNY and CDR2 SVGAGI (reference sequence). This CDR3 comprises 13 residues. The CDR3 sequence is CASAGQGSYEQYF. In DNA form, the CDR3 reads TGTGCCAGTGCCGGACAGGGTTCGTACGAGCAGTACTTC.

The chain uses TRBV11-2 and TRBJ1-1; D is perhaps TRBD1 (5 bases). Germline V lookup: CDR1 SGHAT, CDR2 FQNNGV. The germline V and J ends were trimmed by 5 bases and 0 bases, with 16 bases remaining between them. The CDR3 consists of 16 residues. The CDR3 DNA reads TGTGCCAGCAGCCGAACCACGACAGCCATGAACACTGAAGCTTTCTTT. This translates into CASSRTTTAMNTEAFF.

This clone has just a few counts. DNA of the CDR3: TGTGCCAGCAGTCCGGGGGGCGCCGGGGAGCTGTTTTTT. This translates into CASSPGGAGELFF. The chain has TRBV6-1 and TRBJ2-2; D possibly corresponds to TRBD2 (7 bases). The CDR3 sequence is 13 residues long. Germline V lookup: CDR1 MNHNS, CDR2 SASEGT. Trimming left V 5 bases short and J 6 bases short, with 10 bases between.

This clone has just a few counts. The V call is TRBV6-4, the J call TRBJ2-1; D is possibly TRBD1 (6 bases). V was pared by 3 bases and J by 6 bases, with 12 bases between. This CDR3 is 14 amino acids long. CDR1 is MRHNA and CDR2 is SNTAGT in the germline V gene. The CDR3 protein is CASSEGEGGNEQFF. CDR3 in DNA: TGTGCCAGCAGTGAGGGGGAAGGGGGCAATGAGCAGTTCTTC.

The V and J genes are TRBV4-2 and TRBJ2-7; TRBD2 matches at 10 bases. The V segment lost 5 bases and the J segment 0 bases; nucleotides outside the gene matches: 7. This CDR3 is built from 16 residues. Germline V gene sequence: CDR1 LGHNA, CDR2 YNFKEQ. Here the CDR3 reads CASSTRTSGDSYEQYF. The CDR3, as DNA: TGTGCCAGCAGCACTCGGACTAGCGGAGACTCCTACGAGCAGTACTTC.

The V gene is TRBV28, the J gene TRBJ2-1, with 13 bases lining up with TRBD2. The V gene end was trimmed by 1 base and the J gene end by 7 bases; junction bases not matched to a gene: 4. CDR3 length equals 16 residues. Germline V gives CDR1 MDHEN, CDR2 SYDVKM. For the CDR3, the DNA is TGTGCCAGCAGTTTATTGACTAGCGGGAGGTGGAATGAGCAGTTCTTC. It specifies CASSLLTSGRWNEQFF.

V usage is TRBV4-1 and J usage is TRBJ1-6; 7 bases agree with TRBD1. The CDR3 length is 15 residues. The junction had 3 bases not matched to a gene; V was cut back by 0 bases and J by 7 bases. CDR1 is MGHRA and CDR2 is YSYEKL in the germline V gene. The CDR3 loop reads CASSQDTGQNSPLHF. CDR3 coding DNA: TGCGCCAGCAGCCAAGATACGGGACAGAATTCACCCCTCCACTTT.

The rearrangement uses TRBV27 and TRBJ2-1, with D possibly TRBD2 on 6 matching bases. The CDR3 extends over 16 amino acids. Between the trimmed V and J ends, which lost 3 bases and 0 bases, there was a span of 12 bases. The germline CDR1 and CDR2 sequences are MNHEY and SMNVEV (reference sequence). CDR3 coding DNA: TGTGCCAGCAGTTTGTACTCGGGAGCCTCCTACAATGAGCAGTTCTTC. This sequence encodes CASSLYSGASYNEQFF.